This T cell receptor beta chain emerged from a study of blood T cell repertoires in COVID-19. At the level of the study: T cells, B-cell-depleted T cells, or PBMCs supplied cDNA or gDNA.

V lost 10 bases and J lost 0; bases outside the gene matches: 14. The CDR3 consists of 17 residues. The germline CDR1 and CDR2 sequences are SGHTA and FQGNSA. Assay: immunoSEQ multiplex PCR; the TCRdb copy retains only in-frame clones and omits some. The top ten clones hold 13% to 15% of a sample with tens of thousands of clones, 82% of them seen once. The origin of this receptor is a human donor with acute or convalescent COVID-19. The donor label of this sample is uncertain. Source material: peripheral blood. V is TRBV7-2 and J is TRBJ2-1; 8 positions match TRBD2. The CDR3 nucleotides are TGTGCCACCGCCCCAGATTGGCGGGGGGCCTCCTACAATGAGCAGTTCTTC. Encoded protein: CATAPDWRGASYNEQFF.